Listed here is a single T cell receptor (beta chain). What it binds is not known. As part of library construction, unique molecular identifiers were attached to individual cDNA molecules. TCRdb used MiXCR to reprocess the 5' RACE reads, holding one entry per CDR3 protein. Of fewer than 30,000 distinct CDR3 sequences listed, 4.5% to 6% are singletons. This sample is part of a study of early T cells in non-severe SARS-CoV-2 infection. Study-level background: Sequencing of unsorted whole blood was done on bulk RNA, leaving chains unpaired. Regarding the study as a whole: The matching step, a VDJdb search, favored anti-spike CD8 responses and missed private and CD4 specificities.

The CDR3 length is 18 residues. Trimming removed 7 bases from V and 3 bases from J, with 25 bases in between. CDR1 is MNHNY and CDR2 is SVGAGI in the germline V gene (reference sequence). The TCR originated in an adult who was a healthcare worker with PCR-confirmed SARS-CoV-2 infection or an uninfected control (not recorded which). The rearrangement links TRBV6-6 to TRBJ2-4; tentatively, D is TRBD1 (6 bases). Sequencing was performed on whole blood. CDR3 in DNA: TGTGCCAGCACCCAGGGGTGGCAGGGATCCTTTGACAAAAACATTCAGTACTTC. Its translation: CASTQGWQGSFDKNIQYF.